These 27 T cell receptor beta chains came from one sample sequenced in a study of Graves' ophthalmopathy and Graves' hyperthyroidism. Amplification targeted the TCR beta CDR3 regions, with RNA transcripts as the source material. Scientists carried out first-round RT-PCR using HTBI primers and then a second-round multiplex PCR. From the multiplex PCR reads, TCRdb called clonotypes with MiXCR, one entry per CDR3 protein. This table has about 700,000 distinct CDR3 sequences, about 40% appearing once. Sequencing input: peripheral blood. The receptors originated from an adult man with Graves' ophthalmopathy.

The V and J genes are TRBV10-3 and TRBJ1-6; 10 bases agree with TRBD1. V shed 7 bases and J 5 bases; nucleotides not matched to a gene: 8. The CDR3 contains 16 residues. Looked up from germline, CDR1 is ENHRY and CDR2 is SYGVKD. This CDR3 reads CAITGPGQGNNSPLHF. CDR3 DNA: TGTGCCATCACCGGACCGGGACAGGGGAATAATTCACCCCTCCACTTT.

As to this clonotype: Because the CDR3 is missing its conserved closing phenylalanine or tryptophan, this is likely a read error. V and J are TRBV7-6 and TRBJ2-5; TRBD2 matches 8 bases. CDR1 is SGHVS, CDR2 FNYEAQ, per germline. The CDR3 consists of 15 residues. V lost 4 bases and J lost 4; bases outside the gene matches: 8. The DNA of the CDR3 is TGTGCCAGCAGCTCCTTAGCGGGGAGGAGAGAGACCCAGTACGTC. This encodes CASSSLAGRRETQYV.

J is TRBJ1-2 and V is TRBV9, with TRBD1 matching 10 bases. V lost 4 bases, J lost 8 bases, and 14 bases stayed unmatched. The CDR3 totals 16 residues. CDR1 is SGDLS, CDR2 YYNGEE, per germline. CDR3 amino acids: CASSHPGAGTGVGYTF. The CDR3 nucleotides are TGTGCCAGCAGCCATCCAGGGGCTGGGACAGGGGTCGGCTACACCTTC.

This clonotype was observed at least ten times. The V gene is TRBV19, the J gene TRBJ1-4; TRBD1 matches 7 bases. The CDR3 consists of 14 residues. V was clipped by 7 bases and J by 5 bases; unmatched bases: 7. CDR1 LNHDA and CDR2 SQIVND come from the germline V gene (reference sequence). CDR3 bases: TGTGCCAGTACCAGGGACAGACCAAATGAAAAACTGTTTTTT. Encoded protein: CASTRDRPNEKLFF. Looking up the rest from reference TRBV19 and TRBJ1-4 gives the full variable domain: DGGITQSPKYLFRKEGQNVTLSCEQNLNHDAMYWYRQDPGQGLRLIYYSQIVNDFQKGDIAEGYSVSREKKESFPLTVTSAQKNPTAFYLCASTRDRPNEKLFFGSGTQLSVL.

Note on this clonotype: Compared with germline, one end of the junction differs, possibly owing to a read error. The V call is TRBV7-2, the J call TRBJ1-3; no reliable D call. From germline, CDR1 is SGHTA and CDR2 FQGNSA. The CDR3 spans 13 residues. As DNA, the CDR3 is TGTGCCAGCAGCTTATCAGATGGAAACGCCATATATTTT. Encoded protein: CASSLSDGNAIYF.

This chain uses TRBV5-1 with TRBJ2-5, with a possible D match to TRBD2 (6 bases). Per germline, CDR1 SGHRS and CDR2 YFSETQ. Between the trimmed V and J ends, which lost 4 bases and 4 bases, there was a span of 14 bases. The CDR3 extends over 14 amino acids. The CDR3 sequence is CASSLWSGLETQYF. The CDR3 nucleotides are TGCGCCAGCAGCCTCTGGAGCGGGTTAGAGACCCAGTACTTC.

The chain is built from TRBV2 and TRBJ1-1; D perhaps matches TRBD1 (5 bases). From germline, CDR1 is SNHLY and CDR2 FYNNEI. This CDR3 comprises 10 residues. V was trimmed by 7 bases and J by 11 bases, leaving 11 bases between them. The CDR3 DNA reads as TGTGCCAGCAATTGGGGCAAGGCTTTCTTT. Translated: CASNWGKAFF.

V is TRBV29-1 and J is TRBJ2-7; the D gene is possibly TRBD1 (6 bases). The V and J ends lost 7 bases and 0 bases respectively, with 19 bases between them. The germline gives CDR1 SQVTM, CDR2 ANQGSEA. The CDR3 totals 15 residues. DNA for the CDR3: TGCAGCGCCCAGGGACATCCACACCTCTCCTACGAGCAGTACTTC. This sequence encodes CSAQGHPHLSYEQYF.

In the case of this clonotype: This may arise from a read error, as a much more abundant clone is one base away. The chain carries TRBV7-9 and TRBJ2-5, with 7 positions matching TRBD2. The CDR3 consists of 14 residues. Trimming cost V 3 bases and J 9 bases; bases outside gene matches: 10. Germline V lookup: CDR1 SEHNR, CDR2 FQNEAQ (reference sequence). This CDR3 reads CASSLGGVREAQYF. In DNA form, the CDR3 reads TGTGCCAGCAGCTTGGGGGGGGTACGGGAGGCCCAGTACTTC.

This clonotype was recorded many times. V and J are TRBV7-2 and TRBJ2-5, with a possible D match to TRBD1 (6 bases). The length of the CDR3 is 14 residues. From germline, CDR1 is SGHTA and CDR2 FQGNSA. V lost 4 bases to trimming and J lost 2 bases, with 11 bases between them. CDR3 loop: CASSSGAIQETQYF. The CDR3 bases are TGTGCCAGCAGCTCAGGGGCTATTCAAGAGACCCAGTACTTC.

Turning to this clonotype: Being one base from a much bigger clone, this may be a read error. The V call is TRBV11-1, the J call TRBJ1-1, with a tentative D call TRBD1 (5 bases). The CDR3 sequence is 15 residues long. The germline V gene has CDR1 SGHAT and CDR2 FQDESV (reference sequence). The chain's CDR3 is CASSQAKGQGTEAVF. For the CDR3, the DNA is TGTGCCAGCAGCCAAGCCAAGGGGCAAGGCACTGAAGCTGTCTTT.

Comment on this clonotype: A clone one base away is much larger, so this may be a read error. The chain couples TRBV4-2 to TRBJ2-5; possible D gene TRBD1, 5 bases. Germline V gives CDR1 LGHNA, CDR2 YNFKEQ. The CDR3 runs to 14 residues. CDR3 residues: CVSSQEGQGGTQYF. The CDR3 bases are TGTGTCAGCAGCCAAGAAGGGCAGGGTGGTACCCAGTACTTC.

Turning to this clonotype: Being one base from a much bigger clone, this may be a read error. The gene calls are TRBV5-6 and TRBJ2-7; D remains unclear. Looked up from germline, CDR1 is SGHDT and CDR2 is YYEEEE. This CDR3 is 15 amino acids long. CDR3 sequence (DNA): TGTGCCGGCAGCTTTTCGTGGAAGACCCGGGCCGAGCAGTACTTC. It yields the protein CAGSFSWKTRAEQYF.

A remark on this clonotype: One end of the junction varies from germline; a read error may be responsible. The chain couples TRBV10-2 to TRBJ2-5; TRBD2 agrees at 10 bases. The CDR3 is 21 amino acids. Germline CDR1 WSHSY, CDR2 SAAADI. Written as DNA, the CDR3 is TGTGCCAGCAGCCTCCGTGGGGGAGGACTAGCGGACCCCCGGGGGAGAGAGGCCCAGTACTTC. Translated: CASSLRGGGLADPRGREAQYF.

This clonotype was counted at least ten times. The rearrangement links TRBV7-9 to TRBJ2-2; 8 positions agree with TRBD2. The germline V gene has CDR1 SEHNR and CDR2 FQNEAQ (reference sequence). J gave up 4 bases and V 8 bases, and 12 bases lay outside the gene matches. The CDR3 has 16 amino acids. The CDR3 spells CASESELAVLTGELFF. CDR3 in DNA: TGTGCCAGCGAATCCGAACTAGCGGTGCTCACCGGGGAGCTGTTTTTT. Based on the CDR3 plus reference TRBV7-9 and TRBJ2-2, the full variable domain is DTGVSQNPRHKITKRGQNVTFRCDPISEHNRLYWYRQTLGQGPEFLTYFQNEAQLEKSRLLSDRFSAERPKGSFSTLEIQRTEQGDSAMYLCASESELAVLTGELFFGEGSRLTVL.

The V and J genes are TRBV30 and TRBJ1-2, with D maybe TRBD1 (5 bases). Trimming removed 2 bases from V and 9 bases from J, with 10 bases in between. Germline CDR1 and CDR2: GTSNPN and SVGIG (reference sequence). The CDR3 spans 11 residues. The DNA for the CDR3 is TGTGCCTGGAGTACACTGGACAGCTACACCTTC. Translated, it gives CAWSTLDSYTF.

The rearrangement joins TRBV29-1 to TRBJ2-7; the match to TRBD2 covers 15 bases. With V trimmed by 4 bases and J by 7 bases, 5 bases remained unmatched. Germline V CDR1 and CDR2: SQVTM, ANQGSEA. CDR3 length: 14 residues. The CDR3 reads CSVGTSGRDNEQYF. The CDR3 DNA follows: TGCAGCGTTGGGACTAGCGGGAGGGACAATGAGCAGTACTTC.

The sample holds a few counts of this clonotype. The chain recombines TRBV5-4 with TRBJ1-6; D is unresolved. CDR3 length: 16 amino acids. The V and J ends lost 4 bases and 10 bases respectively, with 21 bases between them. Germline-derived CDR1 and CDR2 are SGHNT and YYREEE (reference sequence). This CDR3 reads CASSQEGWPPGSPLHF. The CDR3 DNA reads TGTGCCAGCAGCCAAGAAGGTTGGCCTCCGGGCTCACCCCTCCACTTT.

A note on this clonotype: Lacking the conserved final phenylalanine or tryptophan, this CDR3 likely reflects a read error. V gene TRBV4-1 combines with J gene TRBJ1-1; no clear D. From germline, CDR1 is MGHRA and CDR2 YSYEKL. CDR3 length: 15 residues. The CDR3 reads CASSQDSKLNTEAFL. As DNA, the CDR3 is TGTGCCAGCAGCCAAGATAGTAAGTTGAACACTGAAGCTTTCCTT.

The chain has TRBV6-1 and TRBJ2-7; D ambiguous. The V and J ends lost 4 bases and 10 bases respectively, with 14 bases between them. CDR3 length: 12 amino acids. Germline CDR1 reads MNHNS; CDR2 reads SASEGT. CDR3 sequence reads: CASSADGPLQYF. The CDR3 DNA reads TGTGCCAGCAGTGCAGACGGACCCTTACAGTACTTC.

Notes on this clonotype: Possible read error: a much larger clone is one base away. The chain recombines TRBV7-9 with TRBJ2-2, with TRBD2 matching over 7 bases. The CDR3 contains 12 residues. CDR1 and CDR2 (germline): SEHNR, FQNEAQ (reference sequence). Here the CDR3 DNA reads TGTGCCAGCAGCTTAATGGGCGGGGGGCTGTTTTTT. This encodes CASSLMGGGLFF.

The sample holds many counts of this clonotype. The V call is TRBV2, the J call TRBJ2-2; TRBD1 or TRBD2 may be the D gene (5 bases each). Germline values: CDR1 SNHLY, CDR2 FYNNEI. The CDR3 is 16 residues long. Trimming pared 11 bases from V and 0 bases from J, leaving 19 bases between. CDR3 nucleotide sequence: TGTGCCGGTAGCAGAAGAGGGGACCCGAACACCGGGGAGCTGTTTTTT. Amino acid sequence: CAGSRRGDPNTGELFF.

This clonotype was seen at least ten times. CDR3 protein: CASSIAGGRDFYGYTF. The CDR3 DNA sequence: TGTGCCAGTAGTATAGCTGGGGGCAGAGATTTCTATGGCTACACCTTC. The chain links TRBV19 to TRBJ1-2, with D possibly TRBD1 on 6 matching bases. CDR1 is LNHDA and CDR2 is SQIVND in the germline V gene (reference sequence). V was clipped by 1 base and J by 4 bases, with 16 bases between them. The CDR3 is 16 amino acids.

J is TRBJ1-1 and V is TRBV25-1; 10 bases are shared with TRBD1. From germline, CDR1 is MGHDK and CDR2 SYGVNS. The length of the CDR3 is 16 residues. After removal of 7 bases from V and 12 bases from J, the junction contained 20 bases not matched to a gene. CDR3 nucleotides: TGTGCCAGCACGATCGACAGGGGGCCGGGGACAGGGAGGACTTTCTTT. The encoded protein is CASTIDRGPGTGRTFF.

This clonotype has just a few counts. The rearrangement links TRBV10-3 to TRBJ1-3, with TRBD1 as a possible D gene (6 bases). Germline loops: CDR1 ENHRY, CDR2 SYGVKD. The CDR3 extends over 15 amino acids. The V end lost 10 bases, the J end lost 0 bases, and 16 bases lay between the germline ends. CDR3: CASSPGHHSGNTIYF. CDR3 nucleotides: TGTGCCAGCAGCCCGGGACACCACTCTGGAAACACCATATATTTT.

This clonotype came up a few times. CDR3 bases: TGTGCCAGCAGCGGGGGACAGGGAAGGGGTACTGAAGCTTTCTTT. Translation: CASSGGQGRGTEAFF. This chain links TRBV9 with TRBJ1-1, with TRBD1 matching over 9 bases. The V gene end was trimmed by 3 bases and the J gene end by 5 bases; junction bases not matched to a gene: 8. The CDR3 loop spans 15 amino acids. Per germline, CDR1 SGDLS and CDR2 YYNGEE.

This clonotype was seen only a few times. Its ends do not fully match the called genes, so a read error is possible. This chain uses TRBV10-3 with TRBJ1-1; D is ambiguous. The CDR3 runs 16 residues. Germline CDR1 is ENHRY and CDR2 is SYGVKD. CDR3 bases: TGTGCCAGCAGTGAGTACCACCCCGCAGGGAACACTGAAGCTTTCTTT. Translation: CASSEYHPAGNTEAFF.